This section outlines one T cell receptor beta chain sequence together with its context. This specimen belongs to a study of cytomegalovirus exposure and HLA in healthy donors. Primers for the PCR totalled 60 Vbeta and 13 Jbeta. Clones were sequenced by immunoSEQ multiplex PCR, and TCRdb holds only the in-frame ones, with some missing. The table records about 110,000 clones, roughly 71% of them present only once. V was clipped by 1 base and J by 1 base, with 10 bases between them. Germline values: CDR1 LGHNA, CDR2 YNFKEQ. The CDR3 sequence is 16 residues long. The J gene is TRBJ2-2, the V gene TRBV4-2; the D gene is possibly TRBD2 (6 bases). The sequencing sample was made of PBMCs. The TCR originated in a man aged 35 to 55 in good health and CMV-seropositive. CDR3: CASSQVVGGNTGELFF. As DNA, the CDR3 is TGTGCCAGCAGCCAAGTCGTGGGAGGGAACACCGGGGAGCTGTTTTTT.